These 8 T cell receptor beta chains originate from one sample sequenced in a study of T-cell reconstitution after alpha-beta-depleted transplantation in children. Library preparation (for TCRbeta) was performed with unique molecular identifiers. TCRdb passed the PCR reads through MiXCR, listing each CDR3 protein once. There are around 700,000 distinct CDR3 sequences in the sample; less than 15% occur only once, and around 0.79% lies in the top ten. The sequences come from PBMCs, collected before TCRalphabeta/CD19-depleted stem cell transplant. These receptor sequences come from a girl aged 2-10 years with congenital amegakaryocytic thrombocytopenia, due to receive a stem cell transplant.

This clonotype was observed many times. The rearrangement uses TRBV5-1 and TRBJ1-1; no clear D. V was cut by 0 bases and J by 1 base, with 16 bases left in between. This CDR3 has 17 residues. Germline values: CDR1 SGHRS, CDR2 YFSETQ. Here the CDR3 reads CASSLETSGIGNTEAFF. The DNA for the CDR3 is TGCGCCAGCAGCTTGGAAACGTCCGGGATCGGGAACACTGAAGCTTTCTTT.

The chain has TRBV14 and TRBJ2-1; D remains ambiguous. This CDR3 region has 15 residues. Germline-derived CDR1 and CDR2 are SGHDN and FVKESK. V shed 4 bases and J shed 1 base, with 11 bases lying between them. The CDR3 coding sequence is TGTGCCAGCAGCCTGCGCCCCCTATCCTACAATGAGCAGTTCTTC. Its protein is CASSLRPLSYNEQFF.

The chain uses TRBV7-2 and TRBJ2-3; the match to TRBD2 covers 11 bases. Germline CDR1 is SGHTA and CDR2 is FQGNSA. After removal of 3 bases from V and 10 bases from J, the junction contained 9 bases not matched to a gene. This CDR3 has 15 amino acids. This CDR3 is CASSFRSSGRSAQYF. Written as DNA, the CDR3 is TGTGCCAGCAGCTTTAGGTCTAGCGGGAGGTCGGCGCAGTATTTT.

This clonotype was recorded many times. This chain connects TRBV5-1 to TRBJ2-3; 8 bases match TRBD1. There are 15 residues in the CDR3. Trimming at V came to 0 bases and at J to 5 bases, leaving 5 bases not matched to a gene. CDR1 and CDR2 (germline): SGHRS, YFSETQ. The CDR3 region has the DNA TGCGCCAGCAGCTTGGAGGGCAGGGGGCTAGATACGCAGTATTTT. Amino acids: CASSLEGRGLDTQYF.

This rearrangement joins TRBV20-1 to TRBJ2-5, with D possibly matching TRBD2 (6 bases). Germline V gives CDR1 DFQATT, CDR2 SNEGSKA (reference sequence). The CDR3 is 13 residues long. V lost 3 bases, J lost 4 bases, and 12 bases lay in between. CDR3 amino acids: CSARVAGTETQYF. The DNA for the CDR3 is TGCAGTGCTAGGGTCGCGGGGACAGAGACCCAGTACTTC.

Many counts were recorded for this clonotype. The chain carries TRBV5-1 and TRBJ1-1; D may be TRBD1 (5 bases). This CDR3 contains 14 residues. Trimming left V 4 bases short and J 1 base short, with 11 bases between. Germline V gene data show CDR1 as SGHRS and CDR2 as YFSETQ. CDR3 residues: CASSKGTANTEAFF. In nucleotides, the CDR3 is TGCGCCAGCAGCAAAGGGACCGCGAACACTGAAGCTTTCTTT.

This clonotype was observed at least ten times. J is TRBJ2-5 and V is TRBV12-3 or TRBV12-4; D gene unclear. This CDR3 is 11 amino acids long. V was clipped by 3 bases and J by 7 bases, with 6 bases between them. The DNA of the CDR3 is TGTGCCAGCAGTTTTTCAGGGACCCAGTACTTC. Translation gives CASSFSGTQYF.

The table lists this clonotype with a few counts. This rearrangement joins TRBV6-5 to TRBJ2-2; possibly TRBD1 for D (6 bases). Trimming cost V 4 bases and J 2 bases, with 14 bases left between them. CDR3 size: 16 residues. The germline V gene encodes CDR1 MNHEY and CDR2 SVGAGI. The CDR3 nucleotides read TGTGCCAGCAGTTTTTATGGGACAATAAACACCGGGGAGCTGTTTTTT. Translation gives CASSFYGTINTGELFF.